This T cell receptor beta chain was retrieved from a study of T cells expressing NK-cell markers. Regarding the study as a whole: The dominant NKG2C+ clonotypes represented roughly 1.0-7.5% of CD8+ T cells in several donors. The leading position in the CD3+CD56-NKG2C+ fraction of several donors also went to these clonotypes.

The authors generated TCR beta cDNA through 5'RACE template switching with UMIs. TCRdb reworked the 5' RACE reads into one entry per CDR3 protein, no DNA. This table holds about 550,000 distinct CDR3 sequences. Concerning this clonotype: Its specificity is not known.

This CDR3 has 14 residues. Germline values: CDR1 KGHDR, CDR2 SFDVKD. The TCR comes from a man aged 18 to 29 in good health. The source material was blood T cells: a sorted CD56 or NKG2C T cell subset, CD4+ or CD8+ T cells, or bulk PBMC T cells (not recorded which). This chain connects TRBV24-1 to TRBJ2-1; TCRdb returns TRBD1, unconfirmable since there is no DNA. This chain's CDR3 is CATSDPDPDNEQFF.